The subject of this entry is one T cell receptor beta chain. Its antigen remains unknown. Germline V gene lookup returns CDR1 KGHSH and CDR2 LQKENI. V was shortened by 6 bases and J by 3 bases, with 14 bases between the two germline ends. This CDR3 is built from 14 residues. Data came from immunoSEQ multiplex PCR; TCRdb stores just in-frame clones and leaves some out. This sample has about 21,000 clones, with 80% found just once. The sample is drawn from a study of tumor-infiltrating lymphocytes in localized non-small cell lung cancer. Findings and limits, study-wide: No T-cell fraction difference was seen between IM1 and IM2 tumors. Not all patients were TCR sequenced, owing to tissue quantity.

Material: lung tumor tissue. The V gene is TRBV18, the J gene TRBJ1-1, with D possibly matching TRBD1 (5 bases). The TCR comes from a human donor with non-small cell lung cancer. The CDR3 bases are TGTGCCAGCTCCAAGGGGATGGGGGACACTGAAGCTTTCTTT. It encodes CASSKGMGDTEAFF.